The 2 T cell receptor beta chains below come from one sample, sequenced in a study of radiotherapy plus CTLA-4 blockade in lung cancer. The protocol was immunoSEQ multiplex PCR, while the TCRdb copy is restricted to in-frame clones and leaves out a portion. The table records 62,000 or so clones, 79% of them present only once. The sequences come from peripheral blood, collected from a patient treated with radiotherapy plus ipilimumab. The receptors derive from a human donor with non-small cell lung cancer who had a complete response to radiotherapy plus ipilimumab.

The chain carries TRBV7-9 and TRBJ1-1; 9 bases are a match to TRBD1. Germline trimming cut 8 bases from V and 5 bases from J; bases unmatched to any gene: 9. The germline V gene encodes CDR1 SEHNR and CDR2 FQNEAQ (reference sequence). The CDR3 extends over 14 amino acids. CDR3 bases: TGTGCCAGCGGAGCACAGGGGGCGAGAACTGAAGCTTTCTTT. Translation gives CASGAQGARTEAFF.

This rearrangement joins TRBV2 to TRBJ2-7; the D is unclear. CDR3 length: 14 amino acids. Germline-derived CDR1 and CDR2 are SNHLY and FYNNEI. Trimming took off 2 bases at V and 6 bases at J, with 14 bases between the two ends. The CDR3 sequence is CASSEIVGGSEQYF. DNA for the CDR3: TGTGCCAGCAGTGAAATCGTCGGCGGCAGCGAGCAGTACTTC.